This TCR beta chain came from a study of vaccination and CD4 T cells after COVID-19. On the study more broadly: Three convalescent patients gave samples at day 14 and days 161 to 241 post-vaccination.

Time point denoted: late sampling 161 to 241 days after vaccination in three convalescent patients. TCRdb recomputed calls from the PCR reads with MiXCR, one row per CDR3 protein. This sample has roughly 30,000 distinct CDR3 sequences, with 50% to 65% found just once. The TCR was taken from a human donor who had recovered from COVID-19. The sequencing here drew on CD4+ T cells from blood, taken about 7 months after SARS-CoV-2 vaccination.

DNA for the CDR3: TGCAGTGCTAGAGCGGGCGGTTCCTACGAGCAGTACTTC. This translates into CSARAGGSYEQYF. The J gene is TRBJ2-7, the V gene TRBV20-1; D not resolved. V lost 1 base and J 1 base, leaving 8 bases between the germline ends. There are 13 residues in the CDR3. CDR1 is DFQATT, CDR2 SNEGSKA, per germline (reference sequence).